This passage covers 21 T cell receptor beta chains from one sample sequenced in a study of CD8 T cells in ankylosing spondylitis. General observations from the study: Typical of ankylosing spondylitis blood, it appeared, was a TCR beta motif of eight highly homologous variants.

TCRdb called the 5' RACE reads again in MiXCR, with one record for every CDR3 protein. The data contain about 480,000 distinct CDR3 sequences, about a sixth of them singletons. These receptors are not linked to any known antigen. The sample consisted of blood, either unsorted or a sorted T cell fraction (not recorded which). These receptors were taken from a male donor with ankylosing spondylitis.

Only a few counts were recorded for this clonotype. The chain joins TRBV7-9 to TRBJ2-5, with TRBD1 identical over 9 bases. This CDR3 region has 15 residues. V was pared by 5 bases and J by 5 bases, with 9 bases of the junction left unmatched. Looked up from germline, CDR1 is SEHNR and CDR2 is FQNEAQ (reference sequence). Here the CDR3 reads CASSLLRDRVETQYF. The DNA of the CDR3 is TGTGCCAGCAGCCTCCTCCGGGACAGGGTTGAGACCCAGTACTTC.

The table lists this clonotype with a few counts. The chain has TRBV6-2 or TRBV6-3 and TRBJ2-1; 9 bases fit TRBD2. Germline trimming cut 7 bases from V and 1 base from J; bases unmatched to any gene: 5. In germline, CDR1 is MNHEY, CDR2 SVGEGT. The CDR3 covers 15 residues. CDR3 in amino acids: CASTPAGGSYNEQFF. CDR3 sequence (DNA): TGTGCCAGCACCCCAGCGGGAGGATCCTACAATGAGCAGTTCTTC.

The rearrangement uses TRBV18 and TRBJ2-5, with D perhaps TRBD1 (6 bases). The CDR3 is 15 amino acids. Germline-derived CDR1 and CDR2 are KGHSH and LQKENI. Trimming stripped 3 bases from V and 2 bases from J, with 13 bases between. This CDR3 is CASSPELGAQETQYF. The CDR3 bases are TGTGCCAGCTCACCGGAGTTGGGGGCACAAGAGACCCAGTACTTC. The full variable domain, rest sourced from reference TRBV18 and TRBJ2-5, is NAGVMQNPRHLVRRRGQEARLRCSPMKGHSHVYWYRQLPEEGLKFMVYLQKENIIDESGMPKERFSAEFPKEGPSILRIQQVVRGDSAAYFCASSPELGAQETQYFGPGTRLLVL.

This clonotype was recorded a few times. The rearrangement joins TRBV2 to TRBJ2-3; D perhaps matches TRBD1 (5 bases). The CDR3 is 15 residues long. Germline V gene data show CDR1 as SNHLY and CDR2 as FYNNEI. Trimming pared 6 bases from V and 4 bases from J, leaving 17 bases between. This CDR3 reads CASRPYHMGPDTQYF. The CDR3 region has the DNA TGTGCCAGCAGACCCTATCATATGGGGCCAGATACGCAGTATTTT.

This chain joins TRBV7-8 and TRBJ2-3; 11 bases agree with TRBD2. Germline values: CDR1 SGHVS, CDR2 FQNEAQ. This CDR3 is built from 16 residues. V shed 5 bases and J 2 bases; nucleotides not matched to a gene: 6. The CDR3 DNA sequence: TGTGCCAGCAGCAAAACTAGCGGGGGAGACACAGATACGCAGTATTTT. Its translation is CASSKTSGGDTDTQYF.

The chain combines TRBV28 with TRBJ1-2, with TRBD1 matching 10 bases. The ends lost 5 bases at V and 8 bases at J; junction bases unmatched: 8. The germline CDR1 and CDR2 sequences are MDHEN and SYDVKM. The CDR3 spans 14 residues. CDR3 protein: CASSPSGTGAGYTF. The CDR3 coding sequence is TGTGCCAGCAGTCCTTCCGGGACAGGGGCCGGCTACACCTTC.

The V gene is TRBV9, the J gene TRBJ1-2, with D tentatively TRBD1 (6 bases). V lost 5 bases, J lost 1 base, and 15 bases lay in between. In germline, CDR1 is SGDLS, CDR2 YYNGEE. The CDR3 loop spans 15 amino acids. The chain's CDR3 is CASSFRQDDNYGYTF. The DNA for the CDR3 is TGTGCCAGCAGTTTCCGACAGGATGATAACTATGGCTACACCTTC. Using reference TRBV9 and TRBJ1-2 for the parts outside the CDR3, the full variable domain is DSGVTQTPKHLITATGQRVTLRCSPRSGDLSVYWYQQSLDQGLQFLIQYYNGEERAKGNILERFSAQQFPDLHSELNLSSLELGDSALYFCASSFRQDDNYGYTFGSGTRLTVV.

The rearrangement links TRBV12-3 or TRBV12-4 to TRBJ1-2; D call uncertain. Trimming removed 4 bases from V and 3 bases from J, with 21 bases in between. CDR3 size: 17 residues. This CDR3 is CASSSEGNRVWYYGYTF. The CDR3 DNA reads as TGTGCCAGCAGTTCCGAGGGCAACCGGGTGTGGTACTATGGCTACACCTTC.

V and J are TRBV6-5 and TRBJ1-6; D is perhaps TRBD1 (5 bases). There are 14 residues in the CDR3. Between the trimmed V and J ends, which lost 2 bases and 6 bases, there was a span of 8 bases. CDR1 and CDR2 from the germline V gene are MNHEY and SVGAGI. The CDR3 loop is CASSYGGLNSPLHF. The CDR3 nucleotides are TGTGCCAGCAGTTACGGGGGACTTAATTCACCCCTCCACTTT.

This clonotype has more than one count but fewer than ten. The J gene is TRBJ2-3, the V gene TRBV20-1; no clear D. The CDR3 is made up of 13 amino acids. The germline V gene encodes CDR1 DFQATT and CDR2 SNEGSKA (reference sequence). The ends were cut back, 1 base at V and 1 base at J, with 6 bases in the middle. The CDR3, as DNA: TGCAGTGCTAGAGCGTTAGGCACAGATACGCAGTATTTT. Encoded protein: CSARALGTDTQYF.

This clonotype has more than one count but fewer than ten. The V gene is TRBV7-8, the J gene TRBJ1-1; the D gene is possibly TRBD1 (5 bases). The CDR3 extends over 14 amino acids. Trimming left V 5 bases short and J 3 bases short, with 13 bases between. Germline values: CDR1 SGHVS, CDR2 FQNEAQ. CDR3 protein: CASSRGRGDTEAFF. In DNA form, the CDR3 reads TGTGCCAGCAGCCGTGGGAGGGGAGACACTGAAGCTTTCTTT.

The chain employs TRBV5-1 and TRBJ1-6; D is ambiguous. Trimming stripped 4 bases from V and 9 bases from J, with 11 bases between. Per germline, CDR1 SGHRS and CDR2 YFSETQ. The CDR3 is made up of 13 amino acids. CDR3 nucleotides: TGCGCCAGCAGCGACCAATTAAGTTCACCCCTCCACTTT. Its translation is CASSDQLSSPLHF.

In this sample, this clonotype turned up a few times. This chain uses TRBV7-8 with TRBJ1-2; weak D call: TRBD1 (5 bases). V was clipped by 6 bases and J by 4 bases, with 12 bases between them. The CDR3 runs 13 residues. CDR1 is SGHVS, CDR2 FQNEAQ, per germline. The CDR3 coding sequence is TGTGCCAGCAGTCGGGGGAGCTCCTATGGCTACACCTTC. Its protein is CASSRGSSYGYTF.

The V and J genes are TRBV29-1 and TRBJ2-3, with D possibly being TRBD2 (6 bases). From germline, CDR1 is SQVTM and CDR2 ANQGSEA. This CDR3 is 12 amino acids long. V gave up 8 bases and J gave up 2 bases, with 11 bases separating them. CDR3 DNA sequence: TGCAGCCTAACGGGAGACACAGATACGCAGTATTTT. Translation gives CSLTGDTDTQYF.

This clonotype showed up many times. The chain is built from TRBV10-2 and TRBJ2-7; TRBD1 matches at 10 bases. After removal of 9 bases from V and 1 base from J, the junction contained 9 bases not matched to a gene. The CDR3 length is 15 residues. Looked up from germline, CDR1 is WSHSY and CDR2 is SAAADI. The CDR3 coding sequence is TGCGCCAGTAAAGACGTGGGACAGGGGTCCTACGAGCAGTACTTC. It translates to CASKDVGQGSYEQYF.

This clonotype was seen a single time. The chain is built from TRBV12-3 or TRBV12-4 and TRBJ1-1; tentative D call: TRBD1 (5 bases). There are 17 residues in the CDR3. Trimming removed 3 bases from V and 1 base from J, with 18 bases in between. Here the CDR3 reads CASSLIRAGRGNTEAFF. CDR3 in DNA: TGTGCCAGCAGTTTGATTCGGGCAGGGCGGGGGAACACTGAAGCTTTCTTT.

This clonotype showed up just a few times. The chain has TRBV6-5 and TRBJ2-1; D remains unclear. Germline CDR1 MNHEY, CDR2 SVGAGI. Trimming pared 2 bases from V and 0 bases from J, leaving 17 bases between. This CDR3 is 18 amino acids long. This chain's CDR3 is CASSYGVVRQSSYNEQFF. DNA of the CDR3: TGTGCCAGCAGTTACGGGGTTGTGAGGCAGAGCTCCTACAATGAGCAGTTCTTC.

This clonotype came up a few times. This chain connects TRBV12-3 or TRBV12-4 to TRBJ2-7, with unresolved D. This CDR3 spans 14 amino acids. Trimming removed 1 base at V and 2 bases at J, with 9 bases between. The CDR3 coding sequence is TGTGCCAGCAGTTTAGAGATTACTCCCTACGAGCAGTACTTC. The encoded protein is CASSLEITPYEQYF.

Written as DNA, the CDR3 is TGTGCCAGTAGTGGGACAGGGTTTGTTAGCAATCAGCCCCAGCATTTT. Its protein product is CASSGTGFVSNQPQHF. V is TRBV19 and J is TRBJ1-5; 9 bases fit TRBD1. The germline gives CDR1 LNHDA, CDR2 SQIVND (reference sequence). This CDR3 region has 16 residues. Germline trimming cut 5 bases from V and 0 bases from J; bases unmatched to any gene: 5.

This clonotype appeared once. The chain combines TRBV2 with TRBJ2-3; 8 bases fit TRBD1. CDR1 SNHLY and CDR2 FYNNEI come from the germline V gene. The CDR3 loop spans 14 amino acids. The ends lost 8 bases at V and 4 bases at J; junction bases unmatched: 8. CDR3 DNA: TGTGCCAGCTATGACAGGGGAGTACCAGATACGCAGTATTTT. Protein: CASYDRGVPDTQYF. Full variable domain (outside the CDR3, taken from reference TRBV2 and TRBJ2-3): EPEVTQTPSHQVTQMGQEVILRCVPISNHLYFYWYRQILGQKVEFLVSFYNNEISEKSEIFDDQFSVERPDGSNFTLKIRSTKLEDSAMYFCASYDRGVPDTQYFGPGTRLTVL.

The chain recombines TRBV13 with TRBJ1-2, with 7 positions matching TRBD1. The CDR3 runs 13 residues. After removal of 5 bases from V and 3 bases from J, the junction contained 3 bases not matched to a gene. Germline V lookup: CDR1 PRHDT, CDR2 FYEKMQ (reference sequence). The CDR3 DNA follows: TGTGCCAGCAGCCGGGACAGCTACTATGGCTACACCTTC. Translated: CASSRDSYYGYTF.